One and the same sample provided the 11 T cell receptor beta chains below, sequenced in a study of shared clonotypes between healthy human individuals. Profiled with immunoSEQ multiplex PCR; TCRdb holds only in-frame clones, not every one. The sample has approximately 640,000 clones, less than 80% seen once. The source material was memory CD4+ T cells sorted from blood. The subset: CD45RA-negative fraction. Receptor source: a woman in her thirties in good health.

The chain employs TRBV7-8 and TRBJ2-3, with 9 bases lining up with TRBD2. The germline gives CDR1 SGHVS, CDR2 FQNEAQ. CDR3 length equals 16 residues. With 4 bases clipped from V and 4 bases from J, the junction kept 9 bases outside the gene matches. The CDR3 protein is CASSYLAGLDPDTQYF. In DNA form, the CDR3 reads TGTGCCAGCAGCTACCTAGCGGGACTAGACCCAGATACGCAGTATTTT.

This chain uses TRBV6-4 with TRBJ2-7; D is unresolved. Trimming left V 0 bases short and J 0 bases short, with 12 bases between. Germline V gene sequence: CDR1 MRHNA, CDR2 SNTAGT. The CDR3 sequence is 16 residues long. CDR3: CASSDSIPLFSYEQYF. CDR3 bases: TGTGCCAGCAGTGACTCAATTCCACTTTTCTCCTACGAGCAGTACTTC.

The V gene is TRBV19, the J gene TRBJ2-1, with TRBD1 matching 8 bases. The CDR3 has 16 amino acids. With V trimmed by 3 bases and J by 3 bases, 7 bases remained unmatched. Germline V gene data show CDR1 as LNHDA and CDR2 as SQIVND (reference sequence). The CDR3 region is CASSITAGGYYNEQFF. The CDR3 region has the DNA TGTGCCAGTAGTATTACGGCAGGGGGCTACTACAATGAGCAGTTCTTC.

The V call is TRBV9, the J call TRBJ1-3; D may be TRBD1 (5 bases). Germline V gene data show CDR1 as SGDLS and CDR2 as YYNGEE. V lost 2 bases and J 0 bases, leaving 15 bases between the germline ends. The CDR3 consists of 17 residues. CDR3 nucleotide sequence: TGTGCCAGCAGCGTTTTCCGGGACGGGGCCTCTGGAAACACCATATATTTT. Translating gives CASSVFRDGASGNTIYF.

This clone was found many times. The sample has other DNA sequences that encode this CDR3 too. The rearrangement links TRBV2 to TRBJ2-1; no reliable D call. Trimming left V 4 bases short and J 0 bases short, with 7 bases between. Germline V CDR1 and CDR2: SNHLY, FYNNEI. The CDR3 is 14 residues long. The CDR3 DNA reads as TGTGCCAGCAGTGGACCACTCTCCTACAATGAGCAGTTCTTC. This codes for CASSGPLSYNEQFF.

This clone was counted once. J is TRBJ2-7 and V is TRBV4-2; 7 bases fit TRBD1. Trimming removed 1 base from V and 3 bases from J; junction bases left unmatched: 6. The germline gives CDR1 LGHNA, CDR2 YNFKEQ. This CDR3 contains 15 residues. As DNA, the CDR3 is TGTGCCAGCAGCCAAGGGATAGGGGGCCACTACGAGCAGTACTTC. This translates into CASSQGIGGHYEQYF.

The V and J genes are TRBV9 and TRBJ2-2, with TRBD1 identical over 7 bases. The germline CDR1 and CDR2 sequences are SGDLS and YYNGEE. The CDR3 covers 15 residues. Losses at the gene ends were 0 bases for V and 7 bases for J; bases not matched to a gene: 6. The CDR3 sequence: CASSVAGRGYGELFF. In nucleotides, the CDR3 is TGTGCCAGCAGCGTAGCCGGCAGGGGGTACGGGGAGCTGTTTTTT. The entire variable domain, with the rest obtained from reference TRBV9 and TRBJ2-2, is as follows: DSGVTQTPKHLITATGQRVTLRCSPRSGDLSVYWYQQSLDQGLQFLIQYYNGEERAKGNILERFSAQQFPDLHSELNLSSLELGDSALYFCASSVAGRGYGELFFGEGSRLTVL.

V usage is TRBV28 and J usage is TRBJ2-7, with a weak D call TRBD1 (9 bases). V dropped 4 bases and J dropped 2 bases, with 18 bases sitting between them. Germline V gene sequence: CDR1 MDHEN, CDR2 SYDVKM. The CDR3 loop spans 16 amino acids. CDR3 DNA sequence: TGTGCCAGCAGTTCACCGGGGGGGACAGGGACCTACGAGCAGTACTTC. Its protein is CASSSPGGTGTYEQYF.

J is TRBJ2-7 and V is TRBV9, with 9 bases aligning to TRBD2. The V segment lost 0 bases and the J segment 6 bases; nucleotides outside the gene matches: 4. This CDR3 is 14 amino acids long. Germline values: CDR1 SGDLS, CDR2 YYNGEE. This CDR3 reads CASSVVAGAGEQYF. CDR3 coding DNA: TGTGCCAGCAGCGTAGTAGCGGGAGCGGGCGAGCAGTACTTC.

This clone has just one count. The V and J genes are TRBV2 and TRBJ2-6; 9 bases align to TRBD1. The CDR3 totals 16 residues. The V and J ends lost 7 bases and 3 bases, in that order; junction bases with no gene match: 7. Germline CDR1 reads SNHLY; CDR2 reads FYNNEI. The CDR3: CASMDRGVSGANVLTF. CDR3 coding DNA: TGTGCCAGCATGGACAGGGGAGTAAGTGGGGCCAACGTCCTGACTTTC.

The chain links TRBV6-1 to TRBJ1-1; D is undetermined. CDR3 length: 13 amino acids. Germline values: CDR1 MNHNS, CDR2 SASEGT. V gave up 1 base and J gave up 7 bases, with 10 bases separating them. The CDR3 protein is CASSEGQNLEAFF. CDR3 DNA sequence: TGTGCCAGCAGTGAAGGGCAGAATCTTGAAGCTTTCTTT.